What follows describes a single TCR beta chain. No antigen is known for it. The PCR had 60 Vbeta and 13 Jbeta primers. Libraries were prepared by immunoSEQ multiplex PCR; TCRdb keeps only in-frame clonotypes and omits some of them. The sample lists under 150,000 clones; 80% were seen once. The data were obtained in a study of cytomegalovirus exposure and HLA in healthy donors. Study observations and caveats: Donors belonging to an Asian-associated ancestry cluster reportedly showed fewer N-insertions in productive TCRs than the 666-donor mean, according to what a later analysis found. Accurate prediction of HLA-A and HLA-B alleles (for most subjects) was reportedly achieved from TCR beta sequences.

It was healthy bone marrow donors who served as donors. The length of the CDR3 is 14 residues. CDR1 is MDHEN and CDR2 is SYDVKM in the germline V gene. V shed 4 bases and J 10 bases; nucleotides not matched to a gene: 12. V usage is TRBV28 and J usage is TRBJ1-1; TRBD1 matches 7 bases. The sample comprised PBMCs. The origin of this receptor is a middle-aged woman in good health and CMV-seronegative. CDR3 region: CASSWSADRRGAFF. DNA of the CDR3: TGTGCCAGCAGTTGGTCCGCGGACAGGCGGGGAGCTTTCTTT.